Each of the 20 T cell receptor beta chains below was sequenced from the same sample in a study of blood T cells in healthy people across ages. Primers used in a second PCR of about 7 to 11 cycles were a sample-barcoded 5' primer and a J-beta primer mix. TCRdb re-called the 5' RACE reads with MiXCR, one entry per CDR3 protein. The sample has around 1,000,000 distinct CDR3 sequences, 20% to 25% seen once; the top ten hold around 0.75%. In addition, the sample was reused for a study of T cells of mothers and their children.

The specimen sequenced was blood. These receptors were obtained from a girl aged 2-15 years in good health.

CDR3 in DNA: TGTGCCAGCAGTTACTCGATCAATTCACCCCTCCACTTT. It translates to CASSYSINSPLHF. V usage is TRBV6-5 and J usage is TRBJ1-6; D remains unclear. The CDR3 covers 13 residues. V lost 0 bases and J 7 bases, leaving 4 bases between the germline ends. Germline CDR1 is MNHEY and CDR2 is SVGAGI.

CDR3 in amino acids: CSASGSEETQYF. CDR3 DNA sequence: TGCAGCGCTAGCGGGTCGGAAGAGACCCAGTACTTC. The chain joins TRBV29-1 to TRBJ2-5; TRBD2 agrees at 8 bases. After removal of 7 bases from V and 3 bases from J, the junction contained 4 bases not matched to a gene. This CDR3 has 12 residues. The V gene's germline CDR1 is SQVTM and CDR2 ANQGSEA. The variable domain in full, completed from reference TRBV29-1 and TRBJ2-5, reads SAVISQKPSRDICQRGTSLTIQCQVDSQVTMMFWYRQQPGQSLTLIATANQGSEATYESGFVIDKFPISRPNLTFSTLTVSNMSPEDSSIYLCSASGSEETQYFGPGTRLLVL.

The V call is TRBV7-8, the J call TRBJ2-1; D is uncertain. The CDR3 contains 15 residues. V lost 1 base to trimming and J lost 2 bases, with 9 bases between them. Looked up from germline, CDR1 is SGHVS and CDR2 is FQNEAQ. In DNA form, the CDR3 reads TGTGCCAGCAGCTTAGAACACGCCCCCTACAATGAGCAGTTCTTC. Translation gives CASSLEHAPYNEQFF.

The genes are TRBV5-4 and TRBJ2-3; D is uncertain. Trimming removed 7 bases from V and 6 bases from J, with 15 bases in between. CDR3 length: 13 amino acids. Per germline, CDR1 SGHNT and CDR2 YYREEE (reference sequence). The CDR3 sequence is CASGPVVEDTQYF. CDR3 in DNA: TGTGCCAGCGGCCCCGTGGTTGAGGATACGCAGTATTTT.

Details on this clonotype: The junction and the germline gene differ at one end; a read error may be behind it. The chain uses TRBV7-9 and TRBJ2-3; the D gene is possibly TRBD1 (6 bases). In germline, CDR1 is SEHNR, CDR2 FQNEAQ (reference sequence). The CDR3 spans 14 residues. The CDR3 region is CASSRRGETDTQYF. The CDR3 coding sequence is TGTGCCAGCAGCCGCAGGGGCGAAACAGATACGCAGTATTTC.

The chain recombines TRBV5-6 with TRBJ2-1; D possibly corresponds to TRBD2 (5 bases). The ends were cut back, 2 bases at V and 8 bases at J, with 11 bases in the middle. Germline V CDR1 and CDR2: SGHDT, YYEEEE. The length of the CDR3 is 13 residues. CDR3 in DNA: TGTGCCAGCAGCTTCGGTGCGGGTGATGAGCAGTTCTTC. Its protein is CASSFGAGDEQFF.

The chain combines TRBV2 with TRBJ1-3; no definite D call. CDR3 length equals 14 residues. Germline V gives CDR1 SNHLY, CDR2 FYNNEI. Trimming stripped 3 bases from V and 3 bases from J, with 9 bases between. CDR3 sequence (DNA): TGTGCCAGCAGTGACGGCGCATTTGGAAACACCATATATTTT. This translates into CASSDGAFGNTIYF.

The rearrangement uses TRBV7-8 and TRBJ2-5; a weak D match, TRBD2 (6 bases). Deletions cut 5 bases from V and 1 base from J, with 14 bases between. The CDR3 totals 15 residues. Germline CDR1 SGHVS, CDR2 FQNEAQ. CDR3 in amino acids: CASSPRTTLQETQYF. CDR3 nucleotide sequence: TGTGCCAGCAGCCCCCGGACTACGCTCCAAGAGACCCAGTACTTC.

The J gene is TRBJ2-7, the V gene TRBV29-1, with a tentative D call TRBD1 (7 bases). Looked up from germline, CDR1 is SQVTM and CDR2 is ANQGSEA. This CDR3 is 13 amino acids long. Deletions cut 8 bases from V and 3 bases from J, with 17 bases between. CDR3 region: CSTSGGFGYEQYF. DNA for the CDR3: TGCAGCACCTCAGGGGGGTTCGGCTACGAGCAGTACTTC.

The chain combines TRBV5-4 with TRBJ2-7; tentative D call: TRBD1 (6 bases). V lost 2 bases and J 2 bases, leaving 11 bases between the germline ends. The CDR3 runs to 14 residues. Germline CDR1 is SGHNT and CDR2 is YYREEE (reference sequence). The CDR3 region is CASSFGTSTYEQYF. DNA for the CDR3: TGTGCCAGCAGCTTCGGGACATCGACCTACGAGCAGTACTTC.

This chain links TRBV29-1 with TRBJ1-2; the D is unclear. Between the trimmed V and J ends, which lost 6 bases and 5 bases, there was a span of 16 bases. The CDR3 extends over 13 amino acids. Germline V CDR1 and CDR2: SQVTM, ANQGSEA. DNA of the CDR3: TGCAGCGTCGACTCAGCATCCCCTTATGGCTACACCTTC. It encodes CSVDSASPYGYTF.

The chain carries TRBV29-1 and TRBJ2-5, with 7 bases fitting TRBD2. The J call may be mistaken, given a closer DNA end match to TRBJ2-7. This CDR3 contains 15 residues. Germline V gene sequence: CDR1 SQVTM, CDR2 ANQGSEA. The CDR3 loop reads CSVQRAGLSAYEQYF. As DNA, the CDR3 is TGCAGCGTTCAGCGAGCGGGACTCTCCGCCTACGAGCAGTACTTC.

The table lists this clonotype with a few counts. The CDR3 sequence: CASSLVLAGGQNNEQFF. As DNA, the CDR3 is TGCGCCAGCAGCTTGGTCCTAGCGGGAGGGCAAAACAATGAGCAGTTCTTC. The rearrangement links TRBV5-1 to TRBJ2-1, with 12 bases identical to TRBD2. CDR3 length: 17 amino acids. With 0 bases clipped from V and 5 bases from J, the junction kept 6 bases outside the gene matches. Per germline, CDR1 SGHRS and CDR2 YFSETQ.

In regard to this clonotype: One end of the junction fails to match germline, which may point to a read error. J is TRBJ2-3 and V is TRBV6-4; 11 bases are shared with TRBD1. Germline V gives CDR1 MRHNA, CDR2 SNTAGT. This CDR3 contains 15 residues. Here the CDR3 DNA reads TGTGCCAGCAGTGACGGACAGGGGGCGACAGATACGCAGTACTTT. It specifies CASSDGQGATDTQYF.

The CDR3 protein is CASSSGTSGLDAETQYF. DNA for the CDR3: TGCGCCAGCAGCTCCGGGACTAGCGGGCTCGACGCGGAGACCCAGTACTTC. The chain employs TRBV5-1 and TRBJ2-5; 12 nucleotides line up with TRBD2. With V trimmed by 3 bases and J by 5 bases, 11 bases remained unmatched. The CDR3 extends over 17 amino acids. Germline V gene lookup returns CDR1 SGHRS and CDR2 YFSETQ.

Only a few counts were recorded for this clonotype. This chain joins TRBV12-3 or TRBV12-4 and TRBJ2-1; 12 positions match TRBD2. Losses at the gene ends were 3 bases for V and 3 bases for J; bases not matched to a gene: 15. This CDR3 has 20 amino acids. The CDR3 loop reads CASSFTTSGSLYIGYNEQFF. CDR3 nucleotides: TGTGCCAGCAGTTTTACGACTAGCGGGAGTCTATATATTGGCTACAATGAGCAGTTCTTC.

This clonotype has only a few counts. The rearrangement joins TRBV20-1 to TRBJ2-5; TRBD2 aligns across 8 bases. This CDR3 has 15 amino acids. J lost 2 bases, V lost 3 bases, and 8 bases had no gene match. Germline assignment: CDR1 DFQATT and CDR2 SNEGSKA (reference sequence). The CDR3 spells CSASWGSGNQETQYF. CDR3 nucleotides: TGCAGTGCTAGCTGGGGTAGCGGGAATCAAGAGACCCAGTACTTC.

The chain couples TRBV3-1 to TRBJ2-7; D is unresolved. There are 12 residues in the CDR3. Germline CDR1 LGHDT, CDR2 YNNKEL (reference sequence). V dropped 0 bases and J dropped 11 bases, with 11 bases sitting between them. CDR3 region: CASSQDFTQEYF. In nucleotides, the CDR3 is TGTGCCAGCAGCCAAGACTTCACCCAGGAGTACTTC.

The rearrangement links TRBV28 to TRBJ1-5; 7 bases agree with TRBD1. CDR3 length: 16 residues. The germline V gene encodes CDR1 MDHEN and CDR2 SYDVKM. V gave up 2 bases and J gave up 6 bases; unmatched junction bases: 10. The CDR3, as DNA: TGTGCCAGCAGTTTACACCTTACAGGGGTCCCTCAGCCCCAGCATTTT. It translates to CASSLHLTGVPQPQHF.

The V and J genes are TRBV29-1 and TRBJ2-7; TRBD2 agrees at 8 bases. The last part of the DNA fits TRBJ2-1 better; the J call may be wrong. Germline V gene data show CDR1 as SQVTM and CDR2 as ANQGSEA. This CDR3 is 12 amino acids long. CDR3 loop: CRAGTSYNEQFF. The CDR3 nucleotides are TGCAGAGCCGGGACTAGCTACAATGAGCAGTTCTTC.